Sequencing of this T cell receptor (beta chain) was carried out in a study of blood T cell repertoires in COVID-19. Deletions cut 7 bases from V and 6 bases from J, with 19 bases between. The CDR3 spans 14 residues. The germline V gene has CDR1 LNHDA and CDR2 SQIVND (reference sequence). Using immunoSEQ multiplex PCR, the repertoire was profiled, and TCRdb retains in-frame clones only, with some absent. The table shows about 290,000 clones, with roughly 86% occurring only once. This sequence originates from a woman in her 30s with COVID-19, enrolled during active disease. The sample consisted of peripheral blood. The gene calls are TRBV19 and TRBJ2-7; D might be TRBD2 (5 bases). This CDR3 is CASTLRRSESEQYF. DNA for the CDR3: TGTGCCAGTACCCTGAGGAGGTCGGAGAGCGAGCAGTACTTC.